The T cell receptor (beta chain) under discussion was sequenced for a study of T cell changes during pregnancy in multiple sclerosis. Germline values: CDR1 SGDLS, CDR2 YYNGEE. The CDR3 runs to 16 residues. Trimming took 4 bases from V and 0 from J, leaving 14 bases between them. Only in-frame clones appear in the TCRdb table, and some are missing; sequencing was by immunoSEQ multiplex PCR. The sample has approximately 93,000 clones, 75% to 95% seen once. The specimen comprised peripheral blood, sampled before pregnancy. V is TRBV9 and J is TRBJ1-3; D is unclear. The clonotype was recovered from a female donor with multiple sclerosis, enrolled in a pregnancy study. In nucleotides, the CDR3 is TGTGCCAGCAGCAAGGAGGTTACCCACTCTGGAAACACCATATATTTT. Protein product: CASSKEVTHSGNTIYF.